The 24 T cell receptor beta chains reported below all come from one sample, sequenced in a study of blood T cell repertoires in COVID-19 (dated by TCRdb to between 2020 and 2021). The receptor library was made with the immunoSEQ multiplex PCR assay. TCRdb mirrors the immuneACCESS table, restricted to in-frame sequences. Some clones are absent from its copies; in checked studies, under half trace to an unresolved V gene, and the reason for the others is unknown. Recorded for this sample are roughly 220,000 clones; just over 85% of them occurred a single time. The ten largest clones represent 2.2% of the sample. The sequenced sample was peripheral blood. The receptor set was obtained from a man in his thirties or forties who had recovered from COVID-19.

This clone was counted only a few times. This chain links TRBV10-1 with TRBJ2-2, with 8 bases matching TRBD2. Trimming cost V 2 bases and J 6 bases; bases outside gene matches: 8. CDR1 is WNHNN, CDR2 SYGVQD, per germline (reference sequence). The CDR3 is 16 residues long. The DNA for the CDR3 is TGCGCCAGCAGTGAGGGTTCTGGTAGCGGGGCCGGGGAGCTGTTTTTT. Translating gives CASSEGSGSGAGELFF.

The J gene is TRBJ1-2, the V gene TRBV29-1, with TRBD1 identical over 7 bases. Germline V gene lookup returns CDR1 SQVTM and CDR2 ANQGSEA. V trimming: 4 bases; J trimming: 5 bases; junction bases outside the gene matches: 19. This CDR3 spans 17 amino acids. This CDR3 is CSVARYPNRGSGYGYTF. DNA for the CDR3: TGCAGCGTTGCCCGCTATCCAAACAGGGGAAGTGGGTATGGCTACACCTTC.

The chain links TRBV7-9 to TRBJ2-2, with 7 nucleotides matching TRBD1. Looked up from germline, CDR1 is SEHNR and CDR2 is FQNEAQ (reference sequence). The CDR3 totals 15 residues. With V trimmed by 5 bases and J by 1 base, 4 bases remained unmatched. The CDR3 protein is CASSQRQGNTGELFF. As DNA, the CDR3 is TGTGCCAGCAGCCAACGACAGGGGAACACCGGGGAGCTGTTTTTT.

The chain joins TRBV3-1 (or the pseudogene TRBV3-2) to TRBJ1-1, with 10 bases identical to TRBD1. V dropped 7 bases and J dropped 0; count of bases not matched to a gene: 8. The germline gives CDR1 LGHDT, CDR2 YNNKEL (reference sequence). The CDR3 contains 16 residues. The CDR3 DNA sequence: TGTGCCAGCATTACCACGGGACAGGGGATGAACACTGAAGCTTTCTTT. It yields the protein CASITTGQGMNTEAFF.

This chain connects TRBV5-1 to TRBJ1-1; D perhaps matches TRBD1 (5 bases). Germline CDR1 reads SGHRS; CDR2 reads YFSETQ. The CDR3 runs 15 residues. The V end lost 0 bases, the J end lost 4 bases, and 13 bases lay between the germline ends. CDR3 residues: CASSLAVAGPTEAFF. CDR3 sequence (DNA): TGCGCCAGCAGCTTGGCCGTAGCAGGGCCCACTGAAGCTTTCTTT. Supplemented by reference TRBV5-1 and TRBJ1-1, the full variable domain reads KAGVTQTPRYLIKTRGQQVTLSCSPISGHRSVSWYQQTPGQGLQFLFEYFSETQRNKGNFPGRFSGRQFSNSRSEMNVSTLELGDSALYLCASSLAVAGPTEAFFGQGTRLTVV.

The chain joins TRBV6-4 to TRBJ1-5; possibly TRBD1 for D (6 bases). From germline, CDR1 is MRHNA and CDR2 SNTAGT. V was pared by 5 bases and J by 6 bases, with 17 bases between. This CDR3 has 15 residues. Here the CDR3 reads CASSPEWGPGQPQHF. CDR3 DNA: TGTGCCAGCAGTCCAGAATGGGGGCCCGGTCAGCCCCAGCATTTT.

V and J are TRBV6-5 and TRBJ1-2, with TRBD1 matching 10 bases. The CDR3 loop spans 14 amino acids. Trimming removed 6 bases from V and 5 bases from J; junction bases left unmatched: 6. The germline CDR1 and CDR2 sequences are MNHEY and SVGAGI. CDR3 protein: CASSQWTGGYGYTF. The CDR3, as DNA: TGTGCCAGCAGCCAGTGGACAGGGGGGTATGGCTACACCTTC.

The rearrangement joins TRBV10-3 to TRBJ1-2; D is ambiguous. In germline, CDR1 is ENHRY, CDR2 SYGVKD. The CDR3 spans 16 residues. V lost 1 base to trimming and J lost 4 bases, with 16 bases between them. CDR3 region: CAISEFGGDLGYGYTF. CDR3 DNA sequence: TGTGCCATCAGTGAGTTTGGTGGAGACCTAGGCTATGGCTACACCTTC.

The chain joins TRBV7-9 to TRBJ1-6; D perhaps matches TRBD1 (6 bases). Between the trimmed V and J ends, which lost 5 bases and 10 bases, there was a span of 15 bases. The CDR3 is 14 residues long. Germline CDR1 and CDR2: SEHNR and FQNEAQ (reference sequence). The CDR3 loop is CASSQTTQGSPLHF. For the CDR3, the DNA is TGTGCCAGCAGCCAAACCACACAGGGCTCACCCCTCCACTTT. Looking up the rest from reference TRBV7-9 and TRBJ1-6 gives the full variable domain: DTGVSQNPRHKITKRGQNVTFRCDPISEHNRLYWYRQTLGQGPEFLTYFQNEAQLEKSRLLSDRFSAERPKGSFSTLEIQRTEQGDSAMYLCASSQTTQGSPLHFGNGTRLTVT.

V gene TRBV3-1 (or the pseudogene TRBV3-2) combines with J gene TRBJ2-7; a weak D match, TRBD1 (5 bases). Trimming took 2 bases from V and 4 from J, leaving 9 bases between them. Germline CDR1 and CDR2: LGHDT and YNNKEL (reference sequence). The CDR3 is 13 residues long. CDR3 residues: CASSQFRVYEQYF. CDR3 bases: TGTGCCAGCAGCCAATTCAGGGTTTACGAGCAGTACTTC.

The chain uses TRBV12-3 or TRBV12-4 and TRBJ2-7; D is undetermined. The CDR3 covers 11 residues. The V end lost 6 bases, the J end lost 4 bases, and 7 bases lay between the germline ends. CDR3 sequence: CASSLLYEQYF. The CDR3 nucleotides read TGTGCCAGCAGCCTCCTTTACGAGCAGTACTTC.

V gene TRBV6-5 combines with J gene TRBJ1-6; 7 nucleotides line up with TRBD1. CDR3 length: 14 amino acids. Unmatched junction bases numbered 10, after V lost 9 bases and J lost 8 bases. Looked up from germline, CDR1 is MNHEY and CDR2 is SVGAGI. The CDR3 loop reads CASRGPSSYSPLHF. The DNA of the CDR3 is TGTGCCAGTAGGGGGCCGTCAAGTTATTCACCCCTCCACTTT.

This chain links TRBV5-1 with TRBJ2-2; 8 bases fit TRBD1. The germline CDR1 and CDR2 sequences are SGHRS and YFSETQ. Trimming took 2 bases from V and 1 from J; bases not matched to a gene: 1. CDR3 length: 15 amino acids. The CDR3 spells CASSFGTGNTGELFF. The CDR3 DNA follows: TGCGCCAGCAGCTTCGGGACAGGGAACACCGGGGAGCTGTTTTTT.

This clone has only one observation. The chain couples TRBV13 to TRBJ2-2; possibly TRBD1 for D (6 bases). CDR3 length equals 15 residues. Germline lookup yields CDR1 PRHDT and CDR2 FYEKMQ (reference sequence). Trimming cost V 7 bases and J 2 bases, with 14 bases left between them. CDR3 protein: CASTYRDTNTGELFF. The CDR3, as DNA: TGTGCCAGCACCTACCGGGACACCAACACCGGGGAGCTGTTTTTT.

This clone was picked up a small number of times. The chain uses TRBV4-1 and TRBJ1-3, with 10 positions matching TRBD1. The trim removed 3 bases at V and 1 base at J, leaving 12 bases unmatched. Germline loops: CDR1 MGHRA, CDR2 YSYEKL. There are 19 residues in the CDR3. The CDR3: CASSHNRDRGPESGNTIYF. As DNA, the CDR3 is TGCGCCAGCAGCCACAACCGGGACAGGGGACCCGAGTCTGGAAACACCATATATTTT.

V gene TRBV4-3 combines with J gene TRBJ1-6; a weak D match, TRBD1 (5 bases). The CDR3 extends over 15 amino acids. The germline CDR1 and CDR2 sequences are LGHNA and YSLEER. Deletions cut 5 bases from V and 7 bases from J, with 15 bases between. In DNA, the CDR3 is TGCGCCAGCAGCTCCCGGACGGGGGGGAATTCACCCCTCCACTTT. Its protein is CASSSRTGGNSPLHF.

This clone was seen a handful of times. One end of the junction is discordant with germline, which a read error may explain. CDR3 residues: CASSQFYPLHRDTLF. The CDR3 DNA is TGCGCCAGCAGCCAATTTTATCCCCTCCACCGGGACACATTATTC. V gene TRBV4-3 combines with J gene TRBJ1-2; perhaps TRBD1 as D (6 bases). The CDR3 is 15 amino acids. Germline CDR1 and CDR2: LGHNA and YSLEER.

The V gene is TRBV5-4, the J gene TRBJ1-1; a possible D gene is TRBD1 (5 bases). The CDR3 sequence is 13 residues long. V was shortened by 4 bases and J by 5 bases, with 12 bases between the two germline ends. Germline V CDR1 and CDR2: SGHNT, YYREEE (reference sequence). DNA for the CDR3: TGTGCCAGCAGCCTGGACCGGGGGACTGAAGCTTTCTTT. This encodes CASSLDRGTEAFF.

The chain has TRBV4-1 and TRBJ2-7; unclear D gene. Germline CDR1 reads MGHRA; CDR2 reads YSYEKL. V dropped 0 bases and J dropped 3 bases, with 15 bases sitting between them. The CDR3 contains 16 residues. CDR3 bases: TGCGCCAGCAGCCAAGAGGAGTCCCAGCAAGACTACGAGCAGTACTTC. Residues: CASSQEESQQDYEQYF.

This clone was counted only a few times. This chain joins TRBV5-1 and TRBJ2-3; TRBD2 matches at 9 bases. The CDR3 length is 15 residues. CDR1 SGHRS and CDR2 YFSETQ come from the germline V gene. The V gene end was trimmed by 0 bases and the J gene end by 5 bases; junction bases not matched to a gene: 4. CDR3 residues: CASSLASGVGDTQYF. The CDR3 DNA reads as TGCGCCAGCAGCTTGGCTAGCGGGGTTGGAGATACGCAGTATTTT.

The chain joins TRBV18 to TRBJ1-5; 10 bases map to TRBD1. The J segment lost 1 base and the V segment lost 4 bases, leaving 22 bases of the junction unmatched. The CDR3 runs 22 residues. The V gene's germline CDR1 is KGHSH and CDR2 LQKENI. The DNA for the CDR3 is TGTGCCAGCTCACTTGAACCTCTTGACAGGGGGCGTAGTTTGGTCAGCAATCAGCCCCAGCATTTT. Translated: CASSLEPLDRGRSLVSNQPQHF.

The chain uses TRBV14 and TRBJ2-5, with D maybe TRBD1 (5 bases). V was trimmed by 0 bases and J by 1 base, leaving 9 bases between them. CDR3 length: 15 residues. Germline CDR1 and CDR2: SGHDN and FVKESK. DNA for the CDR3: TGTGCCAGCAGCCAAGATCTAACAGGCCAAGAGACCCAGTACTTC. Protein sequence: CASSQDLTGQETQYF.

This chain links TRBV15 with TRBJ2-7, with 8 bases aligning to TRBD1. Losses at the gene ends were 1 base for V and 7 bases for J; bases not matched to a gene: 9. The CDR3 consists of 15 residues. Germline V gene sequence: CDR1 LNHNV, CDR2 YYDKDF (reference sequence). CDR3 bases: TGTGCCACCAGCAGAGGAGGACAGGGATCGGTAGAGCAGTACTTC. Translation gives CATSRGGQGSVEQYF.

The gene calls are TRBV10-3 and TRBJ2-2; D remains unclear. V shed 3 bases and J shed 0 bases, with 8 bases lying between them. Germline CDR1 and CDR2: ENHRY and SYGVKD. The CDR3 extends over 15 amino acids. CDR3 sequence (DNA): TGTGCCATCAGTGATTTAGCCGCGAACACCGGGGAGCTGTTTTTT. Protein: CAISDLAANTGELFF.